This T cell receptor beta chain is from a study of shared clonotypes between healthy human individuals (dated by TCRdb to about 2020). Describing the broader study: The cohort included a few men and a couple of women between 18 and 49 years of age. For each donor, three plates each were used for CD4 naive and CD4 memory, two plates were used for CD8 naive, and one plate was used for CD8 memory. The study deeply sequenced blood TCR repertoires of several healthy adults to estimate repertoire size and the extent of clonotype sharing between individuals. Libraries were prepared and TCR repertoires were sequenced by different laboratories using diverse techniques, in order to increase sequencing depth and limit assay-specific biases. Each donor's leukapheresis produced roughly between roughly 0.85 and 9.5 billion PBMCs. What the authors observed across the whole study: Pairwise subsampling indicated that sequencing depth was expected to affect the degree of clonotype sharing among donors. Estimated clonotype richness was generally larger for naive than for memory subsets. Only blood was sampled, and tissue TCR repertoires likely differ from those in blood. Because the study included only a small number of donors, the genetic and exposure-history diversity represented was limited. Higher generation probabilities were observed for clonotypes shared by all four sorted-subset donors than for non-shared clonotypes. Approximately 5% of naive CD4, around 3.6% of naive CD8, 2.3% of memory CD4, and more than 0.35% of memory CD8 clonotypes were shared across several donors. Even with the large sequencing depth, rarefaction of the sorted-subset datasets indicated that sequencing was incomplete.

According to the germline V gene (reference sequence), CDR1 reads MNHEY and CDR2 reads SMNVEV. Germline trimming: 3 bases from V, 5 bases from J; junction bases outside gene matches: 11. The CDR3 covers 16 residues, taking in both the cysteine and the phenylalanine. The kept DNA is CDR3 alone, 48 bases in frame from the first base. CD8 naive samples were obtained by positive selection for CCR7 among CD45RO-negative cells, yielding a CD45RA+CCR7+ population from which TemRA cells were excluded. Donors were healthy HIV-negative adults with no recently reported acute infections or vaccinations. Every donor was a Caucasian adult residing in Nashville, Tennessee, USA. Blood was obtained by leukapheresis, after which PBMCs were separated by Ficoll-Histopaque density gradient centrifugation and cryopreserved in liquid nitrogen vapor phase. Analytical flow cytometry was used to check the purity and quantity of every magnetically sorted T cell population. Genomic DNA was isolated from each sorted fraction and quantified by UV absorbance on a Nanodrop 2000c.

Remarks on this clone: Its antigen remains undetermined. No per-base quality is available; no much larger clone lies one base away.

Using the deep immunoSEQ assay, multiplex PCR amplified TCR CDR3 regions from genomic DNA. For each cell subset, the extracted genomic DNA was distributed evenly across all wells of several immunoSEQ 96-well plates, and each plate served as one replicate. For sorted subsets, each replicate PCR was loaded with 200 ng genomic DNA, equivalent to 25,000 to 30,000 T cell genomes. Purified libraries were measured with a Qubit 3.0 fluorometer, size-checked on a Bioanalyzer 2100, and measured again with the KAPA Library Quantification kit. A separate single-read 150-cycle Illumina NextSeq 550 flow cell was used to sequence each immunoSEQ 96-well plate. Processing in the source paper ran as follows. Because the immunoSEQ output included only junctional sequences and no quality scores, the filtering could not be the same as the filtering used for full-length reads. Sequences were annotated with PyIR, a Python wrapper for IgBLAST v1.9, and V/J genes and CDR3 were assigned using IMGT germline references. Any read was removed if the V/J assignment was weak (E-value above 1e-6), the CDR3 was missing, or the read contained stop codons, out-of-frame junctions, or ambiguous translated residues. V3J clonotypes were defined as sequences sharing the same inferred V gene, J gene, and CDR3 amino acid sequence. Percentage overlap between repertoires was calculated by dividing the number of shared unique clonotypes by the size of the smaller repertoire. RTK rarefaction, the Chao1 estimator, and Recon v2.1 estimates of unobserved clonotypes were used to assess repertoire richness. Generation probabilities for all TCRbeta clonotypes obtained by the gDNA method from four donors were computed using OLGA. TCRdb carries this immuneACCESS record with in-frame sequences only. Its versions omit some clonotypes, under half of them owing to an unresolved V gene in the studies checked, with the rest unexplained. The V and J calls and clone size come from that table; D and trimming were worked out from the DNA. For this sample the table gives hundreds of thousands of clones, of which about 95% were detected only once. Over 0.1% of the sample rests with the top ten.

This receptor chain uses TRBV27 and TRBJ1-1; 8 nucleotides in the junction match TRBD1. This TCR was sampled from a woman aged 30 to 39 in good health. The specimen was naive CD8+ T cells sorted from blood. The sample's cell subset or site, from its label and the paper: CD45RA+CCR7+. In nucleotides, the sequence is TGTGCCAGCAGTTTTTCACTTGGACAGGGTATAACTGAAGCTTTCTTT. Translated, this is CASSFSLGQGITEAFF.